A selection of T cell receptor beta chains follows, all from one sample in a study of early stage breast cancer tumors. Repertoires were generated with immunoSEQ multiplex PCR, while TCRdb's copy carries only in-frame clones and drops some. This table holds just over 50,000 clones, around four fifths found once. The specimen sequenced was blood. The origin of the receptors is a person aged 40-50 years with breast cancer. The CDR3 runs from the conserved cysteine through the conserved F or W. A D gene is named only where the DNA matches it firmly.

>TRBV7-9|-|TRBJ1-2
CASSLRTPGAGGYTF
>TRBV10-1|-|TRBJ2-3
CASSDSDSTDTQYF
>TRBV27|-|TRBJ1-1
CASMSPANTEAFF
>TRBV6-5|TRBD1|TRBJ2-7
CASSTTSTGTYEQYF
>TRBV18|-|TRBJ2-7
CASSLTRDSYEQYF
>TRBV6-4|-|TRBJ2-1
CASSVVAGYEQFF
>TRBV11-3|TRBD2|TRBJ2-1
CASSLSGSSYNEQFF
>TRBV27|-|TRBJ2-3
CASRDKLGWGDTSTDTQYF
>TRBV11-1|TRBD1|TRBJ2-7
CARTAFGTGHEQYF
>TRBV30|-|TRBJ2-5
CAWTRNSRGETQYF
>TRBV2|-|TRBJ1-3
CASRRGADTIYF
>TRBV4-1|-|TRBJ1-5
CASSQGEGGRSNQPQHF
>TRBV6-1|-|TRBJ1-1
CASSESEILAEAFF
>TRBV2|-|TRBJ2-2
CASSESLNTGELFF
>TRBV28|-|TRBJ1-3
CASTLAGGGLGGNTIYF
>TRBV27|TRBD1|TRBJ2-7
CASSDSRQGVYEQYF
>TRBV7-9|-|TRBJ1-3
CASSLGTGNTIYF
>TRBV5-1|-|TRBJ1-3
CASSLGLSGNTIYF
>TRBV19|TRBD1|TRBJ1-2
CASSSLQGAEGYTF
>TRBV19|-|TRBJ1-1
CASQKGVSSTEAFF
>TRBV10-2|TRBD2|TRBJ2-7
CASSESLAGPKEQYF
>TRBV2|-|TRBJ2-5
CASSGGGVETQYF